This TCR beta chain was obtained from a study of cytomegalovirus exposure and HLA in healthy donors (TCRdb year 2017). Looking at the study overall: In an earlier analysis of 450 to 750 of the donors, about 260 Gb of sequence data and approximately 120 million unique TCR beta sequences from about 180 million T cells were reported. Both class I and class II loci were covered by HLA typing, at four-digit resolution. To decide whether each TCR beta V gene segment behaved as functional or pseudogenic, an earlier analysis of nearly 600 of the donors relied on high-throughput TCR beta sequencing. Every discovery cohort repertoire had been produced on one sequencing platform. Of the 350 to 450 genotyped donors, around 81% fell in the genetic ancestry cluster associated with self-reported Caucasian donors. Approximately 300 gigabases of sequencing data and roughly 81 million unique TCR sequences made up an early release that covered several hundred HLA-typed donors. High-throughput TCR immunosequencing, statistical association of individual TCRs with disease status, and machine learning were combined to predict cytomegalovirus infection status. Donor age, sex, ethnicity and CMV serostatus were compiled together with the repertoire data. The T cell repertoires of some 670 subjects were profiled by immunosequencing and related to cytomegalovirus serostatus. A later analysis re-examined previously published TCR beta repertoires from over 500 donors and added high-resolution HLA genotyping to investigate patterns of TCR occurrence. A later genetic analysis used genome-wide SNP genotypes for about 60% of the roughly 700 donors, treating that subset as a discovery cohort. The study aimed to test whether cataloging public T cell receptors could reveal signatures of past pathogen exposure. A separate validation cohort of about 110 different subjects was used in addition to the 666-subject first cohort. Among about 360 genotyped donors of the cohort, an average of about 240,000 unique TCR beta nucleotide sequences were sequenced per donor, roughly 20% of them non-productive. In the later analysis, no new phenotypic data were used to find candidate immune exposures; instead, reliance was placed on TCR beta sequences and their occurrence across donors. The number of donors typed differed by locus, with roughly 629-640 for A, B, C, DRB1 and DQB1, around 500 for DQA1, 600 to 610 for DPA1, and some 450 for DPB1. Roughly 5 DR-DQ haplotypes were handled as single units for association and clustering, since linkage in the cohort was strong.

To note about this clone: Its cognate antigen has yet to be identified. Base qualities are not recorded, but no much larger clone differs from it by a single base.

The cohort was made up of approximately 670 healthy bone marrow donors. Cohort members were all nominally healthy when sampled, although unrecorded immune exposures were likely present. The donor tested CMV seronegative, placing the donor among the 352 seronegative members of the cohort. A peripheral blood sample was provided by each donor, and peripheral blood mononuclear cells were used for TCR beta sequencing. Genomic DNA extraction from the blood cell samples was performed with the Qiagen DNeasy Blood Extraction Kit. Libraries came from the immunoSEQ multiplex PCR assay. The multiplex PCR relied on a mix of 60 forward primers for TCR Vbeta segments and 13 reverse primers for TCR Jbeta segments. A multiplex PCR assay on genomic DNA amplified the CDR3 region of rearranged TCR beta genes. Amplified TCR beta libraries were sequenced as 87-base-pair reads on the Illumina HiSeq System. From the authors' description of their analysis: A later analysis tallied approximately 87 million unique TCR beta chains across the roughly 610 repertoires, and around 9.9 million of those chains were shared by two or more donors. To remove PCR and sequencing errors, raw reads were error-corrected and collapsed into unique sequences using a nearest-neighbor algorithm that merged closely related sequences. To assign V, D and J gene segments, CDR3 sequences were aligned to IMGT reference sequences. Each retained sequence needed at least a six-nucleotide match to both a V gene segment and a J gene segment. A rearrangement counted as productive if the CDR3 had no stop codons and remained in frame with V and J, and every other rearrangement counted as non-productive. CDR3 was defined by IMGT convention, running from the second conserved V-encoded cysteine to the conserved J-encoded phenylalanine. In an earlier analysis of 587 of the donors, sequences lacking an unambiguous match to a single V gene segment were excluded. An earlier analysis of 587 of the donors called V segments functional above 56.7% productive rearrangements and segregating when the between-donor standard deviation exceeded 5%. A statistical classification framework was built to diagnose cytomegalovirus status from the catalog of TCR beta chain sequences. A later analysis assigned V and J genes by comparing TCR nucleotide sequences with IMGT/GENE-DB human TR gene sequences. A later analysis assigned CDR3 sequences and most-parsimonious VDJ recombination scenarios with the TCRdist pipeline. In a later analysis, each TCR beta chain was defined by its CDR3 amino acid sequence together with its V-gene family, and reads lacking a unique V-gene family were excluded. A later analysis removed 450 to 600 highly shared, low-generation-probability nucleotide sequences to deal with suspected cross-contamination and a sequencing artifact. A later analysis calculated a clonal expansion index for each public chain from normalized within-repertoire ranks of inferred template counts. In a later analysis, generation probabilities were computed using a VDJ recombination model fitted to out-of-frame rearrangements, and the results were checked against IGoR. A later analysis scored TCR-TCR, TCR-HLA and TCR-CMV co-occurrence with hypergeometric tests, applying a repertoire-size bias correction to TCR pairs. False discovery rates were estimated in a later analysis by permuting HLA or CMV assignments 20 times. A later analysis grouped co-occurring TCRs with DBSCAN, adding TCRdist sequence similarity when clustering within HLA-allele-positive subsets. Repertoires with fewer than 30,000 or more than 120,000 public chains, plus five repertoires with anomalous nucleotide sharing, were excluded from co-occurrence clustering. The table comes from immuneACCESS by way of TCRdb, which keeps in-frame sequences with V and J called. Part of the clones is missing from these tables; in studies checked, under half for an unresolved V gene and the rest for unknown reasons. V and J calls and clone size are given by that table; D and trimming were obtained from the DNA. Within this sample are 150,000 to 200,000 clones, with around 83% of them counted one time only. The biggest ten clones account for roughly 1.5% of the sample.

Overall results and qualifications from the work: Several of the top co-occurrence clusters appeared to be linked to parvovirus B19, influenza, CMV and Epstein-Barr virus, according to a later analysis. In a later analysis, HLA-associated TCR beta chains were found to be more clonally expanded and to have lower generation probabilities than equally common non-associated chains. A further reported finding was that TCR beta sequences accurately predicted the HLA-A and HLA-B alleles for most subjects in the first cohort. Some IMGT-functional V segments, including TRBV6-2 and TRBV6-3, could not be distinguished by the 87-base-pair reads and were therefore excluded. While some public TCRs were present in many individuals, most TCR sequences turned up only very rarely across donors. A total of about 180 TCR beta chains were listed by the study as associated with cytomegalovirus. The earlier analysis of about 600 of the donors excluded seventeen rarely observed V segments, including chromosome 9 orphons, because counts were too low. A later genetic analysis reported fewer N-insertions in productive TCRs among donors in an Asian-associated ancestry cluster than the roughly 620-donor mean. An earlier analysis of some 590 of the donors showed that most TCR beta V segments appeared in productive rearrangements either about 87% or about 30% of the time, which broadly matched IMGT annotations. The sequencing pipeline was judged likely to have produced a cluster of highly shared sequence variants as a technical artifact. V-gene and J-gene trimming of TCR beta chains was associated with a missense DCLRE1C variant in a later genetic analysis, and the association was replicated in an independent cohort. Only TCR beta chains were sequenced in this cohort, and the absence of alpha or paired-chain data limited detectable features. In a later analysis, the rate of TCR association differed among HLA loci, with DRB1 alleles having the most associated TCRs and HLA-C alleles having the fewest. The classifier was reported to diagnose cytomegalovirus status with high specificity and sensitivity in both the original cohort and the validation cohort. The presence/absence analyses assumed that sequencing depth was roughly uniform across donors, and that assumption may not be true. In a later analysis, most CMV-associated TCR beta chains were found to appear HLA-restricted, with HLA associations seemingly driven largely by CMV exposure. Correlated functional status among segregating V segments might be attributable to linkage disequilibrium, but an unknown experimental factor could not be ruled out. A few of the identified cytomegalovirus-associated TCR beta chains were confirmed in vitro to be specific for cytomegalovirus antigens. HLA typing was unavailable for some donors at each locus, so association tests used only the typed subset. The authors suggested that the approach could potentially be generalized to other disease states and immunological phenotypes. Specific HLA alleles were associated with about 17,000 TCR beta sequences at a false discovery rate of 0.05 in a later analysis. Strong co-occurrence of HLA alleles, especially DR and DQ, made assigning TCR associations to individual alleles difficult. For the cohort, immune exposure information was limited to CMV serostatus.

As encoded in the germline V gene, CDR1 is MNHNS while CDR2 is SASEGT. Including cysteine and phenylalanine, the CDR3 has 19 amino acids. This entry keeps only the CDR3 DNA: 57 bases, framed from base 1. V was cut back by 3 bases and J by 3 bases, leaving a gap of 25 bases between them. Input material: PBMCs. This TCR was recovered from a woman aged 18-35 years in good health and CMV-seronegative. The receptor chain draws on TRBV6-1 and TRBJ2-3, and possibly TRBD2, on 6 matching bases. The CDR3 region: CASSEPGVSFHRGTDTQYF. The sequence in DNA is TGTGCCAGCAGTGAGCCGGGAGTTAGCTTTCACCGTGGTACAGATACGCAGTATTTT.